This T cell receptor (beta chain) was documented in a study of shared clonotypes between healthy human individuals. Study results and caveats: Tissue TCR repertoires likely differ from these blood-only repertoires.

A remark on this clone: Its matching antigen is unknown.

Positive CCR7 selection of CD45RO-negative cells yielded the naive CD8 cells, and terminally differentiated effector memory CD45RA+ cells were excluded. Data came from immunoSEQ multiplex PCR; TCRdb stores just in-frame clones and leaves some out. The sample shows around 2,000,000 clones, less than 95% of them seen only once. The CDR3 loop spans 11 amino acids. Germline assignment: CDR1 SGDLS and CDR2 YYNGEE. Trimming removed 3 bases from V and 9 bases from J, with 7 bases in between. The clonotype originates from a man in his late teens or twenties in good health. The gene calls are TRBV9 and TRBJ2-1; no definite D call. Specimen: naive CD8+ T cells sorted from blood. CDR3 amino acids: CASSEGTEQFF. CDR3 sequence (DNA): TGTGCCAGCAGCGAGGGAACTGAGCAGTTCTTC.